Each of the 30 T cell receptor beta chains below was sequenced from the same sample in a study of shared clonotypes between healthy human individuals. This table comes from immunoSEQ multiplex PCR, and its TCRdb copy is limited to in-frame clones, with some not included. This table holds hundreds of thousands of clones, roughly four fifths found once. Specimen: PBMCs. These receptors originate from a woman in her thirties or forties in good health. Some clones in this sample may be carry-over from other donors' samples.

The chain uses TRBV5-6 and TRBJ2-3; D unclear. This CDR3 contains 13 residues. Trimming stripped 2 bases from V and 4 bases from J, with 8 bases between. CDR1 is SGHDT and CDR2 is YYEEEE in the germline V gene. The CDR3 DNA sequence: TGTGCCAGCAGCTTAAATGGGCCAGATACGCAGTATTTT. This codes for CASSLNGPDTQYF.

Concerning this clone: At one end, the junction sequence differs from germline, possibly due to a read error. DNA for the CDR3: TGTGCTAGCAGCTATGACAGGGGCGGAACCCAGTACTTC. It encodes CASSYDRGGTQYF. This chain connects TRBV7-7 to TRBJ2-5, with TRBD1 identical over 8 bases. The CDR3 has 13 amino acids. Germline loops: CDR1 SSHAT, CDR2 FNYEAQ (reference sequence).

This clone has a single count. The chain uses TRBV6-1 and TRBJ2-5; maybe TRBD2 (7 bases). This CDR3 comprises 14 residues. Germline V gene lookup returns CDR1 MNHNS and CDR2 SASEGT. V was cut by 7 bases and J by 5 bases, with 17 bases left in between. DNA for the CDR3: TGTGCCAGCACCGGAGGGGGGGGCCGTGAGACCCAGTACTTC. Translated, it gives CASTGGGGRETQYF.

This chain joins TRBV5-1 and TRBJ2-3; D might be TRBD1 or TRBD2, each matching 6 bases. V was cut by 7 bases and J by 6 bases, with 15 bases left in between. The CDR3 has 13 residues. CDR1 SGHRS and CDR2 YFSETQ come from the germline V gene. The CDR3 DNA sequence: TGCGCCAGCGGGGTTAGCGGACAGGATACGCAGTATTTT. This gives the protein CASGVSGQDTQYF. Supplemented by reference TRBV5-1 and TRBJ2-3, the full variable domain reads KAGVTQTPRYLIKTRGQQVTLSCSPISGHRSVSWYQQTPGQGLQFLFEYFSETQRNKGNFPGRFSGRQFSNSRSEMNVSTLELGDSALYLCASGVSGQDTQYFGPGTRLTVL.

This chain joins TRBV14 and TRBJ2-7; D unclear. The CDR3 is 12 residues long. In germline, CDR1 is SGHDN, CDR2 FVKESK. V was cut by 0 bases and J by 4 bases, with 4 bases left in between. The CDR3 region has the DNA TGTGCCAGCAGCCAAGAGGTTTACGAGCAGTACTTC. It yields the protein CASSQEVYEQYF.

CDR3 DNA: TGTGCTAGGAGACCCGGGTCCGGAGCGAACACCGGGGAGCTGTTTTTT. Amino acids: CARRPGSGANTGELFF. This chain uses TRBV27 with TRBJ2-2, with D uncertain. CDR3 size: 16 residues. CDR1 is MNHEY, CDR2 SMNVEV, per germline (reference sequence).

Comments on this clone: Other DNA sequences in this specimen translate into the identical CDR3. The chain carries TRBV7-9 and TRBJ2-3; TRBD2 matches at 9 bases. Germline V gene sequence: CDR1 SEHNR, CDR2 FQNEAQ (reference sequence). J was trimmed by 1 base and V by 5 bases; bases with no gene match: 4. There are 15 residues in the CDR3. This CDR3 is CASSPLAGGTDTQYF. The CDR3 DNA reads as TGTGCCAGCAGCCCTTTAGCGGGGGGCACAGATACGCAGTATTTT. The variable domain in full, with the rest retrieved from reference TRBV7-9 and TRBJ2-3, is DTGVSQNPRHKITKRGQNVTFRCDPISEHNRLYWYRQTLGQGPEFLTYFQNEAQLEKSRLLSDRFSAERPKGSFSTLEIQRTEQGDSAMYLCASSPLAGGTDTQYFGPGTRLTVL.

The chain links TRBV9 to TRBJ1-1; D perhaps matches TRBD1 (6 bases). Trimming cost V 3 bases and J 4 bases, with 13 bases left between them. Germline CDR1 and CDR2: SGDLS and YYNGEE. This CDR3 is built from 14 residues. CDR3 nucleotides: TGTGCCAGCAGCGAGGGGGATCGGGGCACTGAAGCTTTCTTT. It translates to CASSEGDRGTEAFF. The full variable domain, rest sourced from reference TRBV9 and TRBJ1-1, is DSGVTQTPKHLITATGQRVTLRCSPRSGDLSVYWYQQSLDQGLQFLIQYYNGEERAKGNILERFSAQQFPDLHSELNLSSLELGDSALYFCASSEGDRGTEAFFGQGTRLTVV.

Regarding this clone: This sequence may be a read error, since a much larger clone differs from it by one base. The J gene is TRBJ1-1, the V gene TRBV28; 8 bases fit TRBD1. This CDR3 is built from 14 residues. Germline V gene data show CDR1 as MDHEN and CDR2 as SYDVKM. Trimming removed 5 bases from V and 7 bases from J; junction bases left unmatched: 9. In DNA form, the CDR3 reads TGTGCCAGCAGTGCGGGCAGGGGGCGGGGTGAAGCTTTCTTT. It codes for CASSAGRGRGEAFF.

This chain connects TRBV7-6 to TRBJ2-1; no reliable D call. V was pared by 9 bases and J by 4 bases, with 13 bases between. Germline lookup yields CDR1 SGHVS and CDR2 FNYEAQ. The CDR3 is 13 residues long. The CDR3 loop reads CASSRLGYNEQFF. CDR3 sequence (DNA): TGTGCCAGTTCGAGGTTAGGGTACAATGAGCAGTTCTTC.

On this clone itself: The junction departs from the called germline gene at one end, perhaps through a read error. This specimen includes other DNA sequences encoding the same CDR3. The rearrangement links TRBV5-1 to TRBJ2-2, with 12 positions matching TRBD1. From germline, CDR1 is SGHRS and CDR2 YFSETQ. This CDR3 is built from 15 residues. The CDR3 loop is CASSLGQGASGELFF. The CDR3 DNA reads TGCGCCAGTAGCTTGGGACAGGGGGCGTCCGGGGAGCTGTTTTTT.

The CDR3 is CASSVGQGGQPQHF. The CDR3 DNA follows: TGTGCCAGCAGTGTGGGACAGGGAGGTCAGCCCCAGCATTTT. The chain uses TRBV6-1 and TRBJ1-5; 9 nucleotides align to TRBD1. This CDR3 has 14 residues. Germline V gene sequence: CDR1 MNHNS, CDR2 SASEGT. Trimming removed 4 bases from V and 6 bases from J; junction bases left unmatched: 4.

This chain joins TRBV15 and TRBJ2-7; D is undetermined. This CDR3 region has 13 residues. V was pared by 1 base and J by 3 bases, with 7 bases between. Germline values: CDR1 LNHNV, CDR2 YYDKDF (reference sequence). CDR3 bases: TGTGCCACCAGCAGAGGTCCGGTCTACGAGCAGTACTTC. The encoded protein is CATSRGPVYEQYF.

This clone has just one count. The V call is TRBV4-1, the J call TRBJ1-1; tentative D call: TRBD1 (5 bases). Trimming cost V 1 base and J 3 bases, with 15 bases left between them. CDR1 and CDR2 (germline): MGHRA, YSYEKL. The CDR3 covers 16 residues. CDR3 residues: CASSQVSQAIDTEAFF. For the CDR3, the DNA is TGCGCCAGCAGCCAAGTATCACAGGCAATCGACACTGAAGCTTTCTTT.

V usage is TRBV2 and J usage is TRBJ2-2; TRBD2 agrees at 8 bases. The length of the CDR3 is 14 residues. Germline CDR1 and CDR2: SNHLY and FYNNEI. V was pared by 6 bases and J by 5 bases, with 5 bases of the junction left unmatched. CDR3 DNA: TGTGCCAGCAGAGGGGGACTAGGTACCGGGGAGCTGTTTTTT. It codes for CASRGGLGTGELFF.

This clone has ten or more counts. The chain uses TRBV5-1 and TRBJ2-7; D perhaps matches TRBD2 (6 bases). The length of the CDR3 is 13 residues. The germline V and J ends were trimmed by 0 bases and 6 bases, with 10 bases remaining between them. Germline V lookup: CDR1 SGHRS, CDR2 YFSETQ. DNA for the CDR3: TGCGCCAGCAGCTTGGGGGCGGGAACCGAGCAGTACTTC. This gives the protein CASSLGAGTEQYF.

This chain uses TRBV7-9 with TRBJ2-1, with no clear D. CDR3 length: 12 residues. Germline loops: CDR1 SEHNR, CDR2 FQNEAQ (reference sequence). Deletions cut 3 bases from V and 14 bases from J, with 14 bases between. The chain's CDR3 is CASSFSEQEEFF. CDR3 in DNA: TGTGCCAGCAGCTTTTCAGAGCAAGAGGAGTTCTTC.

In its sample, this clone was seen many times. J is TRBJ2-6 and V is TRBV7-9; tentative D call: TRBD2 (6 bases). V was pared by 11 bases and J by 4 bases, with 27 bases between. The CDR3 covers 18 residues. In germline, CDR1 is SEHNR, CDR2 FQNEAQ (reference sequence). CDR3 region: CAAGSRVAESPGANVLTF. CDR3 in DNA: TGTGCCGCGGGGTCACGGGTTGCGGAGTCCCCCGGGGCCAACGTCCTGACTTTC.

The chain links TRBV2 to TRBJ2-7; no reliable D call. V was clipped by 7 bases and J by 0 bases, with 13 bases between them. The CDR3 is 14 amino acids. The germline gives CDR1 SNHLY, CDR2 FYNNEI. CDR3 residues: CASMSQRLSYEQYF. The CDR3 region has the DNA TGTGCCAGCATGTCCCAGCGACTCTCCTACGAGCAGTACTTC.

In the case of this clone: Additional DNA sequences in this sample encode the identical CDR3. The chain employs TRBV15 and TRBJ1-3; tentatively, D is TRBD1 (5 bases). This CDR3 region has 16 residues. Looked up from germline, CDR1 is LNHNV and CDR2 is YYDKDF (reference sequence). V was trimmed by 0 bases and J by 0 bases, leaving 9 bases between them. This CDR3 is CATSRDRGPSGNTIYF. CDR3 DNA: TGTGCCACCAGCAGAGATCGGGGACCCTCTGGAAACACCATATATTTT.

In DNA, the CDR3 is TGTGCCTGGAATTCCGACAGGGCGAGCACAGATACGCAGTATTTT. Translated, it gives CAWNSDRASTDTQYF. This chain uses TRBV30 with TRBJ2-3, with 7 bases aligning to TRBD1. Losses at the gene ends were 4 bases for V and 0 bases for J; bases not matched to a gene: 7. The CDR3 runs 15 residues. CDR1 and CDR2 from the germline V gene are GTSNPN and SVGIG (reference sequence). Filled out from reference TRBV30 and TRBJ2-3, the complete variable domain reads SQTIHQWPATLVQPVGSPLSLECTVEGTSNPNLYWYRQAAGRGLQLLFYSVGIGQISSEVPQNLSASRPQDRQFILSSKKLLLSDSGFYLCAWNSDRASTDTQYFGPGTRLTVL.

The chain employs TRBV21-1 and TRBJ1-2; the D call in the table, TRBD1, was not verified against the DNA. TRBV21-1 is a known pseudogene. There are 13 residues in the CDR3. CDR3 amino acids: CASPRQGPYGYTF. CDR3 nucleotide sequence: TGTGCCAGCCCCCGACAGGGCCCCTATGGCTACACCTTC.

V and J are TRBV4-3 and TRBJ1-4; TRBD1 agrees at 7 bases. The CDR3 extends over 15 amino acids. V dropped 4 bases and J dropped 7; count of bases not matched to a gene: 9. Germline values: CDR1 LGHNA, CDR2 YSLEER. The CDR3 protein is CASSRGTVEGEKLFF. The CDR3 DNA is TGCGCCAGCAGCCGCGGGACAGTGGAGGGTGAAAAACTGTTTTTT.

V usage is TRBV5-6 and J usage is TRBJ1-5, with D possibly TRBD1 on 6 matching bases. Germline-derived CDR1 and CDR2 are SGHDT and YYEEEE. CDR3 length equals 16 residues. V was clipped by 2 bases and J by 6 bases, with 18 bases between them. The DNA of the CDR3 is TGTGCCAGCAGCTTCGGCGGGGGGCGGTTCGTTCAGCCCCAGCATTTT. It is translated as CASSFGGGRFVQPQHF.

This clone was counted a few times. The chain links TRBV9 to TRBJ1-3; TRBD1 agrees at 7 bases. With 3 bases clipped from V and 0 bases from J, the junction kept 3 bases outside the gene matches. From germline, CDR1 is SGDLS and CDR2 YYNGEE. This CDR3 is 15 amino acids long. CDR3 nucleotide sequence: TGTGCCAGCAGCGATCAGGGGGTCTCTGGAAACACCATATATTTT. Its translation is CASSDQGVSGNTIYF.

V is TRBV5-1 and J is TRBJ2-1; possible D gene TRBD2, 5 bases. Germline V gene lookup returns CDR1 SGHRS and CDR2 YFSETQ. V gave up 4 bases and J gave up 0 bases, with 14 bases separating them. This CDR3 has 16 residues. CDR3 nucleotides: TGCGCCAGCAGCACCAGAGCGGTGAGCTCCTACAATGAGCAGTTCTTC. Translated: CASSTRAVSSYNEQFF.

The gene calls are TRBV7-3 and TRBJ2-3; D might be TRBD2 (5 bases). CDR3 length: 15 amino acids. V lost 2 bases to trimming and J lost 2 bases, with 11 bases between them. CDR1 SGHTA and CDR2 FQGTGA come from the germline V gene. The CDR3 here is CASSLGVAHTDTQYF. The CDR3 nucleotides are TGTGCCAGCAGCTTAGGGGTAGCGCACACAGATACGCAGTATTTT.

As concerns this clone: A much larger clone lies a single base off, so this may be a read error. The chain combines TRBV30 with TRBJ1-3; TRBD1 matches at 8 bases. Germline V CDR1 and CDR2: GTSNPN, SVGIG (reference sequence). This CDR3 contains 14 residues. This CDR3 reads CAWRDRVGGSTIYF. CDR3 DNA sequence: TGTGCCTGGAGGGACAGGGTGGGAGGAAGCACCATATATTTT.

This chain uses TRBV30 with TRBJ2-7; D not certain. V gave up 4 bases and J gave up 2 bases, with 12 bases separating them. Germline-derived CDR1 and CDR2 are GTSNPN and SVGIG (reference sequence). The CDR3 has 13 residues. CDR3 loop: CAWNLGRAYEQYF. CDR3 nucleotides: TGTGCCTGGAACCTTGGACGGGCCTACGAGCAGTACTTC.

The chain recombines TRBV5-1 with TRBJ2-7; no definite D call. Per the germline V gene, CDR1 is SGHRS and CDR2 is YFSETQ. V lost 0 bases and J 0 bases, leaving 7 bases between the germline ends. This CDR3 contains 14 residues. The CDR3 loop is CASSLAPPSYEQYF. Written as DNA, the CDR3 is TGCGCCAGCAGCTTGGCCCCCCCCTCCTACGAGCAGTACTTC.